This T cell receptor (beta chain) was identified in a study of blood T cell repertoires in COVID-19. The wider study: From T cells, B-cell-depleted T cells, or PBMCs came the material, which was cDNA or gDNA.

Donors were grouped by their self-reported clinical history. Libraries were prepared by immunoSEQ multiplex PCR; TCRdb keeps only in-frame clonotypes and omits some of them. This sample has about 240,000 clones, with approximately 83% found just once. The V segment lost 3 bases and the J segment 4 bases; nucleotides outside the gene matches: 7. Germline V gene sequence: CDR1 SGHNT, CDR2 YYREEE (reference sequence). The CDR3 length is 15 residues. This TCR was sampled from a woman aged 40 to 50 with acute COVID-19. The sequencing input was PBMCs or T cells enriched from blood (not recorded which). This sequence joins TRBV5-4 and TRBJ1-2; 9 bases align to TRBD1. CDR3 in DNA: TGTGCCAGCAGCTCGGGACAGGGAGACGGCTATGGCTACACCTTC. Translation gives CASSSGQGDGYGYTF.